The present T cell receptor beta chain was sequenced within a study of blood T cell repertoires in COVID-19. Study details: PBMCs, B-cell-depleted T cells, or T cells provided the cDNA or gDNA that made up the material.

The protocol was immunoSEQ multiplex PCR, while the TCRdb copy is restricted to in-frame clones and leaves out a portion. The table records about 370,000 clones, 75% to 90% of them present only once. Residents of 24 US areas, aged roughly 18 to 89 years, made up the participants. Two negative PCRs, clearance, or symptom resolution were required of recovered Cohort 3 donors. CDR3 size: 15 residues. CDR1 and CDR2 (germline): SGHDN, FVKESK. Trimming pared 5 bases from V and 4 bases from J, leaving 17 bases between. The specimen was PBMCs or T cells enriched from blood (not recorded which). The receptor was derived from a young man who had recovered from COVID-19. The V and J genes are TRBV14 and TRBJ1-2, with a possible D match to TRBD1 (6 bases). The DNA of the CDR3 is TGTGCCAGCAGCAAGATCCAGGGGCAGGCCTATGGCTACACCTTC. Its translation: CASSKIQGQAYGYTF.